The 5 T cell receptor beta chains reported below all come from one sample, sequenced in a study of blood T cell repertoires in COVID-19. Clones were sequenced by immunoSEQ multiplex PCR, and TCRdb holds only the in-frame ones, with some missing. The data show about 240,000 clones, around 83% seen once. The sample was peripheral blood. Receptor source: a woman aged 80 or over with acute or convalescent COVID-19.

The chain couples TRBV5-1 to TRBJ2-2; D unresolved. CDR1 and CDR2 from the germline V gene are SGHRS and YFSETQ. Trimming removed 5 bases at V and 2 bases at J, with 7 bases between. CDR3 size: 13 residues. CDR3 DNA sequence: TGCGCCAGCAGGACTGCTAACACCGGGGAGCTGTTTTTT. This translates into CASRTANTGELFF.

The CDR3 bases are TGTGCCAGCAGTCTGGACAGGATCTCTGGAAACACCATATATTTT. This gives the protein CASSLDRISGNTIYF. The gene calls are TRBV7-3 and TRBJ1-3; 7 bases match TRBD1. Losses at the gene ends were 6 bases for V and 0 bases for J; bases not matched to a gene: 5. The CDR3 has 15 residues. The germline gives CDR1 SGHTA, CDR2 FQGTGA.

This chain uses TRBV9 with TRBJ2-7, with 9 bases lining up with TRBD1. Per the germline V gene, CDR1 is SGDLS and CDR2 is YYNGEE. The CDR3 loop spans 15 amino acids. Losses at the gene ends were 3 bases for V and 5 bases for J; bases not matched to a gene: 9. CDR3 DNA sequence: TGTGCCAGCAGCGGGGGGGGACAGGGTCACCACGAGCAGTACTTC. Its translation is CASSGGGQGHHEQYF.

This rearrangement joins TRBV2 to TRBJ1-5; TRBD1 matches 8 bases. Germline CDR1 and CDR2: SNHLY and FYNNEI. J gave up 5 bases and V 6 bases, and 6 bases lay outside the gene matches. The CDR3 loop spans 14 amino acids. For the CDR3, the DNA is TGTGCCAGCAGGGACAGGGAGACCCATCAGCCCCAGCATTTT. It codes for CASRDRETHQPQHF.

The V call is TRBV7-6, the J call TRBJ1-6; the D is unclear. CDR3 size: 14 residues. From germline, CDR1 is SGHVS and CDR2 FNYEAQ. With 0 bases removed from V and 5 bases from J, the gap between germline ends came to 5 bases. In DNA form, the CDR3 reads TGTGCCAGCAGCTTAGCTTCAGATAATTCACCCCTCCACTTT. Translation: CASSLASDNSPLHF.